One T cell receptor (beta chain) is described in this entry. This sample was taken from a study of blood T cell repertoires in COVID-19. Study summary: T cells, B-cell-depleted T cells, or PBMCs provided the cDNA or gDNA that served as material.

V lost 4 bases, J lost 5 bases, and 9 bases stayed unmatched. Germline lookup yields CDR1 LGHDT and CDR2 YNNKEL (reference sequence). The CDR3 length is 16 residues. Per the authors' pipeline: Amplification with reference gene primers provided the estimates of nucleated cell counts. Here immunoSEQ multiplex PCR was the method, and the copy in TCRdb shows in-frame clones only, minus some. The V and J calls and clone size are taken from that table; D and trimming were inferred from the DNA. Of about 140,000 clones in the sample, about 86% are singletons; the top ten hold 7% to 10%. Sequenced material: peripheral blood. The TCR comes from a woman aged 55-69 years with acute or convalescent COVID-19. V and J are TRBV3-1 (or the pseudogene TRBV3-2) and TRBJ2-1, with TRBD2 matching 9 bases. The CDR3 DNA follows: TGTGCCAGCAGCCGAAGACATAGACTAGCGGACAATGAGCAGTTCTTC. This encodes CASSRRHRLADNEQFF.